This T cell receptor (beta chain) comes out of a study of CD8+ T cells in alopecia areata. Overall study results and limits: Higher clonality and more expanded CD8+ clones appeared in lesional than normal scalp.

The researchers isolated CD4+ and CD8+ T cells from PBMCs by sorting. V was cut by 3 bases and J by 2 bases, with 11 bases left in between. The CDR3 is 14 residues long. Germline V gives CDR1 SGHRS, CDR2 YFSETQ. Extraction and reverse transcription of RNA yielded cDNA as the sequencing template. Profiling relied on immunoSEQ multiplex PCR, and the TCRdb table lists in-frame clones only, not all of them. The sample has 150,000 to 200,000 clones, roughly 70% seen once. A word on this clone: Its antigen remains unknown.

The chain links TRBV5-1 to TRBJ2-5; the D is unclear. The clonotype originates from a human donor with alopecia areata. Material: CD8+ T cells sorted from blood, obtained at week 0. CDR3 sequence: CASSSSGGQETQYF. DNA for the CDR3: TGCGCCAGCAGCTCCTCAGGTGGACAAGAGACCCAGTACTTC.